Below, 21 T cell receptor beta chains from the same sample are listed, as sequenced in a study of radiotherapy plus CTLA-4 blockade in lung cancer. Clones were sequenced by immunoSEQ multiplex PCR, and TCRdb holds only the in-frame ones, with some missing. The sample includes 48,000 or so clones, 84% seen only once; the top ten take 4.8%. Here the sequenced sample was peripheral blood, taken from a patient treated with radiotherapy plus ipilimumab. The origin of the receptors is a human donor with non-small cell lung cancer whose response to radiotherapy plus ipilimumab could not be evaluated.

The V gene is TRBV14, the J gene TRBJ2-7; a possible D gene is TRBD1 (6 bases). Trimming took 0 bases from V and 1 from J, leaving 13 bases between them. Germline V gives CDR1 SGHDN, CDR2 FVKESK. This CDR3 is built from 16 residues. The CDR3 region has the DNA TGTGCCAGCAGCCAAGATCAGACAGGCAGATCCTACGAGCAGTACTTC. Translating gives CASSQDQTGRSYEQYF.

V usage is TRBV28 and J usage is TRBJ2-7; 8 nucleotides agree with TRBD2. The CDR3 loop spans 15 amino acids. Trimming took 5 bases from V and 3 from J; bases not matched to a gene: 9. From germline, CDR1 is MDHEN and CDR2 SYDVKM. The CDR3 here is CASSTTSAWFYEQYF. CDR3 DNA sequence: TGTGCCAGCAGTACGACTAGCGCTTGGTTCTACGAGCAGTACTTC.

This clone showed up just once. This chain connects TRBV4-3 to TRBJ2-3; TRBD2 matches 9 bases. CDR1 is LGHNA, CDR2 YSLEER, per germline. V gave up 0 bases and J gave up 1 base; unmatched junction bases: 11. The CDR3 runs 19 residues. This chain's CDR3 is CASSQEAGGSGAGTDTQYF. Written as DNA, the CDR3 is TGCGCCAGCAGCCAAGAGGCGGGAGGGAGCGGAGCGGGCACAGATACGCAGTATTTT.

The chain carries TRBV15 and TRBJ1-5; D unclear. Per the germline V gene, CDR1 is LNHNV and CDR2 is YYDKDF (reference sequence). Trimming removed 3 bases at V and 2 bases at J, with 14 bases between. This CDR3 has 16 residues. Written as DNA, the CDR3 is TGTGCCACCAGCAGCCTCGACGGGGTGGGCAATCAGCCCCAGCATTTT. Translation: CATSSLDGVGNQPQHF. The entire variable domain, with the rest obtained from reference TRBV15 and TRBJ1-5, is as follows: DAMVIQNPRYQVTQFGKPVTLSCSQTLNHNVMYWYQQKSSQAPKLLFHYYDKDFNNEADTPDNFQSRRPNTSFCFLDIRSPGLGDTAMYLCATSSLDGVGNQPQHFGDGTRLSIL.

CDR3 in amino acids: CASSQDLGSSYEQYF. In DNA form, the CDR3 reads TGCGCCAGCAGCCAAGATTTGGGGAGCTCCTACGAGCAGTACTTC. The chain uses TRBV4-3 and TRBJ2-7; the D gene is possibly TRBD2 (5 bases). The germline CDR1 and CDR2 sequences are LGHNA and YSLEER. Deletions cut 0 bases from V and 0 bases from J, with 9 bases between. The CDR3 has 15 amino acids.

The chain is built from TRBV11-2 and TRBJ2-2; 11 bases align to TRBD2. Trimming removed 0 bases from V and 5 bases from J; junction bases left unmatched: 5. Germline V gene data show CDR1 as SGHAT and CDR2 as FQNNGV. This CDR3 contains 17 residues. CDR3 amino acids: CASSLEWGLAETGELFF. The CDR3 DNA reads TGTGCCAGCAGCTTAGAATGGGGACTAGCGGAAACCGGGGAGCTGTTTTTT.

V usage is TRBV6-1 and J usage is TRBJ1-5; maybe TRBD1 (6 bases). Per germline, CDR1 MNHNS and CDR2 SASEGT. V was trimmed by 4 bases and J by 1 base, leaving 11 bases between them. The CDR3 totals 15 residues. The CDR3 sequence is CASSVNRVSNQPQHF. The CDR3 coding sequence is TGTGCCAGCAGTGTTAACAGGGTGAGCAATCAGCCCCAGCATTTT.

The V and J genes are TRBV7-9 and TRBJ2-7, with TRBD1 identical over 7 bases. From germline, CDR1 is SEHNR and CDR2 FQNEAQ (reference sequence). This CDR3 is built from 16 residues. After removal of 5 bases from V and 0 bases from J, the junction contained 10 bases not matched to a gene. The CDR3 DNA sequence: TGTGCCAGCAGCGGTAGGGGACAGCCGATCTCCTACGAGCAGTACTTC. Translated, it gives CASSGRGQPISYEQYF.

CDR3 protein: CASSLMTRGRETQYF. The CDR3 region has the DNA TGTGCCAGCAGTTTAATGACAAGGGGTCGGGAGACCCAGTACTTC. This chain links TRBV28 with TRBJ2-5, with a weak D call TRBD1 (5 bases). The germline CDR1 and CDR2 sequences are MDHEN and SYDVKM. Trimming removed 2 bases at V and 5 bases at J, with 15 bases between. CDR3 length: 15 residues.

The CDR3 is CASSLTSALYNEQFF. The CDR3 coding sequence is TGCGCCAGCAGCTTAACTAGCGCCCTCTACAATGAGCAGTTCTTC. This chain uses TRBV5-1 with TRBJ2-1; 7 nucleotides align to TRBD2. This CDR3 has 15 residues. CDR1 and CDR2 (germline): SGHRS, YFSETQ. V was clipped by 2 bases and J by 3 bases; unmatched bases: 5.

This chain uses TRBV2 with TRBJ2-7, with a possible D match to TRBD2 (5 bases). This CDR3 comprises 14 residues. The V end lost 3 bases, the J end lost 2 bases, and 11 bases lay between the germline ends. The V gene's germline CDR1 is SNHLY and CDR2 FYNNEI. The CDR3 sequence is CASSEEDGAYEQYF. The CDR3 nucleotides are TGTGCCAGCAGTGAGGAGGACGGAGCCTACGAGCAGTACTTC.

The rearrangement links TRBV10-1 to TRBJ2-7, with a weak D call TRBD2 (6 bases). V shed 4 bases and J shed 0 bases, with 16 bases lying between them. CDR1 is WNHNN, CDR2 SYGVQD, per germline (reference sequence). The CDR3 extends over 16 amino acids. For the CDR3, the DNA is TGCGCCAGCAGTGGGGAGGATGGGGAAAGCTCCTACGAGCAGTACTTC. This sequence encodes CASSGEDGESSYEQYF.

For the CDR3, the DNA is TGTGCTAGTGGTTCCGGGGGGAACACTGAAGCTTTCTTT. It codes for CASGSGGNTEAFF. The chain employs TRBV12-5 and TRBJ1-1; TRBD1 might be the D (5 bases). CDR3 length equals 13 residues. Germline CDR1 LGHNT, CDR2 FRNRAP. The germline V and J ends were trimmed by 4 bases and 1 base, with 7 bases remaining between them.

This clone was seen more than once but under ten times. This rearrangement joins TRBV10-3 to TRBJ1-2; D unresolved. Looked up from germline, CDR1 is ENHRY and CDR2 is SYGVKD. The V gene lost 10 bases and the J gene lost 9 bases, with 12 bases spanning the gap. This CDR3 has 10 residues. The CDR3 bases are TGTGCCACCGCGGCACCGCGCTACACCTTC. Protein product: CATAAPRYTF.

The chain combines TRBV28 with TRBJ2-7; 11 nucleotides match TRBD2. The V gene's germline CDR1 is MDHEN and CDR2 SYDVKM. CDR3 length: 14 amino acids. The CDR3 DNA reads as TGTGCTGCGGGGCTAGCGGGAGGTTCCTACGAGCAGTACTTC. Its translation: CAAGLAGGSYEQYF.

This chain links TRBV11-2 with TRBJ1-2; D unclear. This CDR3 has 17 amino acids. Germline assignment: CDR1 SGHAT and CDR2 FQNNGV. Deletions cut 5 bases from V and 0 bases from J, with 19 bases between. CDR3 in amino acids: CASSVGTDILANYGYTF. In DNA form, the CDR3 reads TGTGCCAGCAGCGTAGGCACAGACATCCTTGCTAACTATGGCTACACCTTC.

The V call is TRBV7-2, the J call TRBJ1-2, with D maybe TRBD1 (5 bases). The V gene's germline CDR1 is SGHTA and CDR2 FQGNSA. This CDR3 is built from 14 residues. Trimming removed 1 base from V and 4 bases from J, with 10 bases in between. The CDR3 loop is CASSLGRQGYGYTF. The CDR3 bases are TGTGCCAGCAGCTTAGGGCGCCAGGGCTATGGCTACACCTTC.

The chain couples TRBV27 to TRBJ1-3; D ambiguous. Trimming cost V 10 bases and J 4 bases, with 11 bases left between them. Germline-derived CDR1 and CDR2 are MNHEY and SMNVEV (reference sequence). The CDR3 has 12 residues. This chain's CDR3 is CATTPRGNTIYF. The CDR3 nucleotides read TGTGCCACCACTCCCAGGGGAAACACCATATATTTT.

This clone was picked up a small number of times. This chain connects TRBV30 to TRBJ1-1, with D perhaps matching TRBD1 (6 bases). V was trimmed by 1 base and J by 8 bases, leaving 8 bases between them. Germline V gives CDR1 GTSNPN, CDR2 SVGIG (reference sequence). The length of the CDR3 is 11 residues. The CDR3 region is CAWSDRAEAFF. As DNA, the CDR3 is TGTGCCTGGAGTGACAGGGCCGAAGCTTTCTTT. Full variable domain (outside the CDR3, taken from reference TRBV30 and TRBJ1-1): SQTIHQWPATLVQPVGSPLSLECTVEGTSNPNLYWYRQAAGRGLQLLFYSVGIGQISSEVPQNLSASRPQDRQFILSSKKLLLSDSGFYLCAWSDRAEAFFGQGTRLTVV.

The rearrangement uses TRBV5-4 and TRBJ1-2; 7 bases agree with TRBD1. The CDR3 totals 15 residues. V lost 0 bases to trimming and J lost 4 bases; unmatched junction nucleotides: 6. From germline, CDR1 is SGHNT and CDR2 YYREEE (reference sequence). The CDR3 region has the DNA TGTGCCAGCAGCTTGGCCACAGGGGCTCCCTATGGCTACACCTTC. Protein product: CASSLATGAPYGYTF.

J is TRBJ2-7 and V is TRBV13; possible D gene TRBD1, 5 bases. The CDR3 is 14 amino acids. V lost 5 bases and J 7 bases, leaving 18 bases between the germline ends. Germline loops: CDR1 PRHDT, CDR2 FYEKMQ (reference sequence). The CDR3 loop is CASSRPRQLLEQYF. The CDR3 nucleotides are TGTGCCAGCAGCCGACCCCGACAGCTTCTTGAGCAGTACTTC.